The 10 T cell receptor beta chains given below trace back to one sample, sequenced in a study of technical replicates of blood from a few donors. Here immunoSEQ multiplex PCR was the method, and the copy in TCRdb shows in-frame clones only, minus some. Here the sample spans about 97,000 clones, about 96% being singletons. Sequencing was carried out using T cells isolated from PBMCs. The source of these receptors is a human donor in good health.

The rearrangement uses TRBV2 and TRBJ2-7; D is perhaps TRBD2 (6 bases). CDR3 length equals 14 residues. Trimming took off 7 bases at V and 1 base at J, with 14 bases between the two ends. Germline CDR1 is SNHLY and CDR2 is FYNNEI. The CDR3 DNA reads as TGTGCCAGCACCGGGATAGCGGATTCCTACGAGCAGTACTTC. This codes for CASTGIADSYEQYF.

This clone came up once. This chain links TRBV28 with TRBJ1-3, with 7 bases aligning to TRBD1. The CDR3 consists of 15 residues. The junction had 7 bases not matched to a gene; V was cut back by 4 bases and J by 4 bases. From germline, CDR1 is MDHEN and CDR2 SYDVKM. CDR3 nucleotides: TGTGCCAGCAGTTCCCACACAGGGGACGGAAACACCATATATTTT. Translated, it gives CASSSHTGDGNTIYF.

This clone was recorded a few times. This chain uses TRBV7-9 with TRBJ1-2; tentatively, D is TRBD1 (5 bases). This CDR3 comprises 13 residues. Looked up from germline, CDR1 is SEHNR and CDR2 is FQNEAQ (reference sequence). Between the trimmed V and J ends, which lost 6 bases and 2 bases, there was a span of 10 bases. CDR3 nucleotide sequence: TGTGCCAGCAGTCGCGGGGACAACTATGGCTACACCTTC. It yields the protein CASSRGDNYGYTF.

The chain joins TRBV13 to TRBJ2-7, with 15 bases identical to TRBD2. Trimming removed 6 bases from V and 4 bases from J; junction bases left unmatched: 10. Germline CDR1 reads PRHDT; CDR2 reads FYEKMQ (reference sequence). This CDR3 has 17 residues. The CDR3: CASSYSGLAGGPYEQYF. CDR3 bases: TGTGCCAGCAGTTACTCCGGACTAGCGGGAGGGCCATACGAGCAGTACTTC.

On this clone itself: Mismatch with germline at one junction end may stem from a read error. V is TRBV15 and J is TRBJ2-7; 8 positions match TRBD2. Germline-derived CDR1 and CDR2 are LNHNV and YYDKDF (reference sequence). The CDR3 covers 15 residues. CDR3 sequence reads: CAISRDISGSYEQYF. CDR3 DNA sequence: TGTGCCATCAGCAGAGATATCAGCGGGAGCTACGAGCAGTACTTC.

The genes are TRBV28 and TRBJ2-3, with TRBD2 matching 9 bases. With 5 bases clipped from V and 0 bases from J, the junction kept 6 bases outside the gene matches. Germline CDR1 MDHEN, CDR2 SYDVKM. CDR3 size: 16 residues. DNA of the CDR3: TGTGCCAGCAGTGGCTCGACTAGCGGTAGCACAGATACGCAGTATTTT. It codes for CASSGSTSGSTDTQYF.

The V gene is TRBV29-1, the J gene TRBJ2-7; 10 bases are shared with TRBD2. The CDR3 has 14 residues. The V segment lost 5 bases and the J segment 2 bases; nucleotides outside the gene matches: 6. Germline CDR1 SQVTM, CDR2 ANQGSEA. The CDR3: CSVLTSGSPYEQYF. The CDR3 coding sequence is TGCAGCGTTTTGACTAGCGGGTCCCCCTACGAGCAGTACTTC.

The chain links TRBV19 to TRBJ1-1; 7 nucleotides agree with TRBD1. V shed 7 bases, J shed 1 base, and the junction held 3 bases outside the gene matches. CDR1 and CDR2 from the germline V gene are LNHDA and SQIVND (reference sequence). CDR3 length equals 13 residues. The CDR3 DNA reads TGTGCCAGTATACGACAGGGGAACACTGAAGCTTTCTTT. Amino acid sequence: CASIRQGNTEAFF.

This chain connects TRBV25-1 to TRBJ1-1, with D maybe TRBD1 (5 bases). V lost 1 base and J lost 4, with 10 bases in between. This CDR3 is 14 amino acids long. The germline CDR1 and CDR2 sequences are MGHDK and SYGVNS. Here the CDR3 reads CASSESWGLTEAFF. The CDR3 DNA reads TGTGCCAGCAGTGAATCTTGGGGCCTCACTGAAGCTTTCTTT.

The V and J genes are TRBV6-4 and TRBJ1-5; possible D gene TRBD1, 5 bases. CDR1 and CDR2 from the germline V gene are MRHNA and SNTAGT. This CDR3 is 13 amino acids long. V shed 8 bases and J shed 3 bases, with 11 bases lying between them. The CDR3 loop reads CASAGAFNQPQHF. CDR3 sequence (DNA): TGTGCCAGCGCTGGGGCTTTCAATCAGCCCCAGCATTTT.